Listed below are T cell receptor beta chains from one sample, sequenced in a study of blood T cells in healthy people across ages. MiXCR, run by TCRdb on the 5' RACE reads, gives a single entry per CDR3 protein. The sample contains 1.5 million to 2 million distinct CDR3 sequences, roughly 49% of which appear only once. Sequenced material: blood. These receptor sequences come from a woman aged 40 to 50 in good health. Both conserved end residues are part of each CDR3. The D gene is left open where the match is weak. Size is omitted from some rows. Given values are once, few, many or a class for expanded clones.

D	J	size	V	CDR3
TRBD1	TRBJ1-6	.	TRBV6-5	CASSWGQSYNSPLHF
TRBD2	TRBJ2-5	few	TRBV4-3	CASSQGVVAGGETQYF
TRBD1	TRBJ2-1	few	TRBV27	CASSLPGQRNEQFF
TRBD2	TRBJ2-6	.	TRBV29-1	CSVGGLAVSGADVLTF
.	TRBJ1-2	.	TRBV12-3/TRBV12-4	CASSFGHRADGYTF
.	TRBJ2-5	few	TRBV20-1	CSARWRMETQYF
.	TRBJ1-1	.	TRBV5-1	CASSLYNSNTEAFF
.	TRBJ1-2	.	TRBV27	CASSLYQGYYGYTF
.	TRBJ2-7	.	TRBV29-1	CCVEYSGSYEQYF
TRBD2	TRBJ2-1	.	TRBV20-1	CSASRLGGGRGSYNEQFF
.	TRBJ1-2	few	TRBV7-2	CASSSRRLYGYTF
.	TRBJ1-2	.	TRBV5-1	CASSLRTETRYGYTF
.	TRBJ2-5	.	TRBV10-3	CANAAGRGSQETQYF
TRBD1	.	.	TRBV7-2	CASSSGGTGGFNEQYF
.	TRBJ1-2	few	TRBV13	CASSLRKQYGYTF
TRBD2	TRBJ2-7	.	TRBV4-1	CASSQEVAGAYGQYF
.	TRBJ2-6	few	TRBV4-2	CASSQEQVSGANVLTF
.	TRBJ1-2	few	TRBV27	CASSFGGSSPNYGYTF
.	TRBJ2-5	.	TRBV7-6	CASSGGPVGTQYF
TRBD1	TRBJ1-4	.	TRBV7-9	CASSVLTGVEKLFF
TRBD1	TRBJ2-7	few	TRBV12-3/TRBV12-4	CASSSWGQGAGEQYF
TRBD1	TRBJ1-6	.	TRBV20-1	CSARTRDRNSPLHF
.	TRBJ2-3	few	TRBV7-2	CASSPRLANADTQYF
TRBD2	TRBJ2-7	.	TRBV28	CASKAGGNYEQYF
.	TRBJ2-4	.	TRBV20-1	CSALEWQEAKNIQYF
.	TRBJ2-3	few	TRBV7-3	CASSLDTGATTDTQYF
.	TRBJ1-6	.	TRBV27	CASSLMAARADNSPLHF
TRBD2	TRBJ2-4	.	TRBV20-1	CSARDRLAGGKNIQYF
.	TRBJ2-3	.	TRBV5-8	CASSSLPSDTQYF
TRBD2	TRBJ2-6	.	TRBV6-1	CASTSLTSGGTGANVLTF
TRBD2	TRBJ2-5	.	TRBV7-8	CASSILGLAETQYF
TRBD1	TRBJ2-1	few	TRBV9	CASSVELRDRVFNEQFF
.	TRBJ1-2	few	TRBV7-2	CASPGTGNDGYTF
.	TRBJ2-3	.	TRBV6-2/TRBV6-3	CASGYGRADTQYF
TRBD2	TRBJ2-5	few	TRBV6-2/TRBV6-3	CASTISAGVAPADEQYF
TRBD1	TRBJ2-7	.	TRBV5-1	CASSPGQVGILGGEQYF
TRBD2	TRBJ2-1	.	TRBV7-9	CASSNGRVGAGFSYNEQFF
TRBD2	TRBJ2-5	.	TRBV27	CASSGGLEKETQYF
TRBD1	TRBJ1-1	.	TRBV12-3/TRBV12-4	CASRNDRENTEAFF
TRBD1	TRBJ1-6	.	TRBV3-1	CASSPTGESPLHF
TRBD1	TRBJ2-4	few	TRBV5-1	CASSLAGTALGDIQYF
.	TRBJ2-4	few	TRBV12-3/TRBV12-4	CASRQGKNIQYF
.	TRBJ2-7	few	TRBV10-3	CAISEWLGSEQYF
TRBD2	.	.	TRBV7-6	CACSLEAGGDYEQYF
.	TRBJ2-5	.	TRBV3-1	CASSQRDAVETQYF
.	TRBJ2-4	.	TRBV28	CASSFGGYGRVQYF
.	TRBJ1-5	.	TRBV20-1	CSATRSNQPQHF
TRBD2	TRBJ2-3	.	TRBV10-2	CASSDWQGGTDTQYF
.	TRBJ2-1	.	TRBV4-2	CASSQRYSKQFF
.	TRBJ1-2	.	TRBV6-2/TRBV6-3	CASSYSSGGRGYGYTF
.	TRBJ2-6	.	TRBV6-5	CASSYIRFSGANVLTF
.	TRBJ1-6	.	TRBV3-1	CASSQVGAGGNSPLHF
TRBD1	TRBJ2-2	.	TRBV6-5	CASSYLGQEHTGELFF
TRBD1	TRBJ2-5	.	TRBV12-3/TRBV12-4	CASRTGGNRYQETQYF
.	.	.	TRBV29-1	CSGGASGETQYF